The 29 T cell receptor beta chains reported below all come from one sample, sequenced in a study of cytomegalovirus exposure and HLA in healthy donors. The table came from immunoSEQ multiplex PCR; TCRdb's copy has only in-frame clones and leaves some out. This table holds tens of thousands of clones, roughly 90% found once. The sample consisted of PBMCs. All receptors derive from a young man in good health and CMV-seronegative.

V usage is TRBV18 and J usage is TRBJ2-1; 7 nucleotides match TRBD1. J was trimmed by 2 bases and V by 1 base; bases with no gene match: 2. The CDR3 has 15 residues. Germline CDR1 KGHSH, CDR2 LQKENI. The CDR3 loop reads CASSPRTGAYNEQFF. DNA of the CDR3: TGTGCCAGCTCACCACGCACAGGGGCCTACAATGAGCAGTTCTTC.

This clone has a single count. The V call is TRBV28, the J call TRBJ2-1; 10 bases match TRBD2. CDR3 size: 17 residues. V lost 9 bases and J lost 6; bases outside the gene matches: 17. In germline, CDR1 is MDHEN, CDR2 SYDVKM. The CDR3 here is CARPSGSIAMGGNEQFF. CDR3 bases: TGTGCCAGACCTAGCGGGAGTATAGCTATGGGGGGCAATGAGCAGTTCTTC.

This chain links TRBV7-8 with TRBJ2-7; 7 bases fit TRBD1. There are 12 residues in the CDR3. Per germline, CDR1 SGHVS and CDR2 FQNEAQ. After removal of 4 bases from V and 5 bases from J, the junction contained 2 bases not matched to a gene. CDR3 sequence: CASSSTGNEQYF. In DNA form, the CDR3 reads TGTGCCAGCAGCTCGACAGGGAACGAGCAGTACTTC.

The V gene is TRBV28, the J gene TRBJ2-2; D remains unclear. The germline gives CDR1 MDHEN, CDR2 SYDVKM. V was cut by 6 bases and J by 8 bases, with 13 bases left in between. There are 13 residues in the CDR3. CDR3 sequence reads: CASSPLSLGELFF. CDR3 DNA: TGTGCCAGCAGCCCCCTTAGCCTTGGGGAGCTGTTTTTT.

This chain uses TRBV7-9 with TRBJ2-6; D is undetermined. With 3 bases removed from V and 4 bases from J, the gap between germline ends came to 7 bases. The CDR3 extends over 14 amino acids. The germline V gene has CDR1 SEHNR and CDR2 FQNEAQ (reference sequence). The CDR3 region is CASSFVSGANVLTF. The CDR3 DNA follows: TGTGCCAGCAGCTTCGTTTCGGGGGCCAACGTCCTGACTTTC. Filled out from reference TRBV7-9 and TRBJ2-6, the complete variable domain reads DTGVSQNPRHKITKRGQNVTFRCDPISEHNRLYWYRQTLGQGPEFLTYFQNEAQLEKSRLLSDRFSAERPKGSFSTLEIQRTEQGDSAMYLCASSFVSGANVLTFGAGSRLTVL.

This clone has more than one count but fewer than ten. The chain has TRBV5-6 and TRBJ2-2, with 7 bases lining up with TRBD2. Germline-derived CDR1 and CDR2 are SGHDT and YYEEEE. This CDR3 region has 16 residues. V dropped 4 bases and J dropped 6; count of bases not matched to a gene: 12. The CDR3 DNA reads as TGTGCCAGCAGCGCCACTAGCGTCTCTTCCTCCGGGGAGCTGTTTTTT. Protein: CASSATSVSSSGELFF.

This chain joins TRBV9 and TRBJ2-1; 12 bases map to TRBD2. The trim removed 4 bases at V and 0 bases at J, leaving 14 bases unmatched. Germline lookup yields CDR1 SGDLS and CDR2 YYNGEE. This CDR3 region has 20 residues. As DNA, the CDR3 is TGTGCCAGCAGCTTAGCCCCCTTAGCGGGACTAGCGGGCTCCTACAATGAGCAGTTCTTC. Translating it yields CASSLAPLAGLAGSYNEQFF.

The rearrangement links TRBV6-5 to TRBJ2-7, with TRBD2 identical over 11 bases. Germline values: CDR1 MNHEY, CDR2 SVGAGI. V dropped 7 bases and J dropped 7; count of bases not matched to a gene: 9. This CDR3 contains 14 residues. The CDR3 region has the DNA TGTGCCAGCACCCTACTAGCGGGAGAAGGAGAGCAGTACTTC. Encoded protein: CASTLLAGEGEQYF.

This chain joins TRBV27 and TRBJ2-1; TRBD1 agrees at 7 bases. The CDR3 runs 14 residues. Germline lookup yields CDR1 MNHEY and CDR2 SMNVEV (reference sequence). The ends lost 6 bases at V and 8 bases at J; junction bases unmatched: 10. CDR3 in amino acids: CASRKQTGLYEQFF. The CDR3 nucleotides read TGTGCCAGCAGAAAACAGACAGGGTTATATGAGCAGTTCTTC.

With respect to this clone: At one of its ends the junction is not consistent with the germline gene, which may arise from a read error. This rearrangement joins TRBV5-4 to TRBJ1-2; D is unclear. This CDR3 has 12 residues. Germline CDR1 and CDR2: SGHNT and YYREEE (reference sequence). This chain's CDR3 is CASSLEIDLPSF. The DNA for the CDR3 is TGTGCCAGCAGCTTGGAAATAGATCTTCCGTCTTTC.

The chain carries TRBV6-5 and TRBJ1-1; D gene unclear. CDR1 is MNHEY and CDR2 is SVGAGI in the germline V gene. The V and J ends lost 6 bases and 3 bases respectively, with 17 bases between them. The CDR3 is made up of 15 amino acids. The CDR3 loop reads CASSPVSWRDTEAFF. The CDR3 region has the DNA TGTGCCAGCAGCCCTGTATCTTGGAGGGACACTGAAGCTTTCTTT.

This clone was detected once. This chain joins TRBV6-6 and TRBJ2-3; D not certain. The CDR3 is made up of 12 amino acids. The V end lost 6 bases, the J end lost 4 bases, and 8 bases lay between the germline ends. The V gene's germline CDR1 is MNHNY and CDR2 SVGAGI (reference sequence). The CDR3 reads CASSPTADTQYF. CDR3 coding DNA: TGTGCCAGCAGCCCCACAGCAGATACGCAGTATTTT.

CDR3 loop: CASRSDNPYGYTF. CDR3 nucleotides: TGTGCCAGCAGGTCAGACAACCCCTATGGCTACACCTTC. V is TRBV25-1 and J is TRBJ1-2; D is ambiguous. The CDR3 runs 13 residues. Trimming cost V 6 bases and J 4 bases, with 12 bases left between them. Per germline, CDR1 MGHDK and CDR2 SYGVNS.

This clone was found once. The rearrangement links TRBV4-1 to TRBJ1-5; D ambiguous. The CDR3 covers 13 residues. V lost 4 bases to trimming and J lost 6 bases, with 10 bases between them. Germline-derived CDR1 and CDR2 are MGHRA and YSYEKL. The CDR3 coding sequence is TGCGCCAGCAGCCCCCCTCACGGTCAGCCCCAGCATTTT. This gives the protein CASSPPHGQPQHF.

The J gene is TRBJ1-2, the V gene TRBV14, with 10 bases fitting TRBD1. Trimming at V came to 0 bases and at J to 4 bases, leaving 8 bases not matched to a gene. The germline CDR1 and CDR2 sequences are SGHDN and FVKESK. This CDR3 has 17 amino acids. CDR3 residues: CASSQDLFGTGVYGYTF. CDR3 sequence (DNA): TGTGCCAGCAGCCAAGATTTGTTCGGGACAGGGGTCTATGGCTACACCTTC.

This clone was seen a single time. The gene calls are TRBV5-4 and TRBJ2-2; tentative D call: TRBD2 (5 bases). Germline V gives CDR1 SGHNT, CDR2 YYREEE (reference sequence). There are 16 residues in the CDR3. V lost 2 bases, J lost 2 bases, and 13 bases lay in between. The CDR3 nucleotides are TGTGCCAGCAGCTTAATTCGAGGGAAAAACACCGGGGAGCTGTTTTTT. Protein sequence: CASSLIRGKNTGELFF.

The J gene is TRBJ2-5, the V gene TRBV15, with TRBD1 as a possible D gene (6 bases). The germline V gene has CDR1 LNHNV and CDR2 YYDKDF (reference sequence). The CDR3 length is 17 residues. Trimming took off 1 base at V and 2 bases at J, with 17 bases between the two ends. The CDR3 protein is CATSRGETGTHQETQYF. The CDR3 DNA follows: TGTGCCACCAGCAGAGGAGAAACCGGGACACATCAAGAGACCCAGTACTTC.

V gene TRBV7-9 combines with J gene TRBJ2-1; D unresolved. CDR3 length equals 11 residues. V dropped 5 bases and J dropped 6 bases, with 5 bases sitting between them. CDR1 and CDR2 from the germline V gene are SEHNR and FQNEAQ (reference sequence). In nucleotides, the CDR3 is TGTGCCAGCAGCGAGCGCAATGAGCAGTTCTTC. Amino acids: CASSERNEQFF.

The rearrangement uses TRBV18 and TRBJ2-2, with 8 bases that match TRBD1. The V gene end was trimmed by 3 bases and the J gene end by 6 bases; junction bases not matched to a gene: 6. CDR3 length: 15 amino acids. The germline CDR1 and CDR2 sequences are KGHSH and LQKENI. The CDR3 loop reads CASSPKGQESGELFF. The CDR3 bases are TGTGCCAGCTCACCCAAGGGACAGGAGTCCGGGGAGCTGTTTTTT. Variable domain in full (rest from reference TRBV18 and TRBJ2-2): NAGVMQNPRHLVRRRGQEARLRCSPMKGHSHVYWYRQLPEEGLKFMVYLQKENIIDESGMPKERFSAEFPKEGPSILRIQQVVRGDSAAYFCASSPKGQESGELFFGEGSRLTVL.

This clone was seen once. The gene calls are TRBV7-8 and TRBJ2-1; possible D gene TRBD2, 6 bases. CDR3 length: 15 residues. The V and J ends lost 5 bases and 0 bases respectively, with 11 bases between them. Germline CDR1 reads SGHVS; CDR2 reads FQNEAQ. CDR3 in amino acids: CASSRGTSSYNEQFF. The DNA for the CDR3 is TGTGCCAGCAGCCGGGGGACGAGCTCCTACAATGAGCAGTTCTTC.

The chain joins TRBV5-4 to TRBJ2-2, with 7 nucleotides matching TRBD2. The length of the CDR3 is 15 residues. J gave up 5 bases and V 2 bases, and 6 bases lay outside the gene matches. CDR1 and CDR2 from the germline V gene are SGHNT and YYREEE (reference sequence). The CDR3 region is CASSFRAGATGELFF. In nucleotides, the CDR3 is TGTGCCAGCAGCTTTAGGGCGGGAGCTACCGGGGAGCTGTTTTTT.

V usage is TRBV27 and J usage is TRBJ2-1; weak D call: TRBD2 (5 bases). Germline V CDR1 and CDR2: MNHEY, SMNVEV (reference sequence). This CDR3 is 14 amino acids long. The V end lost 8 bases, the J end lost 0 bases, and 11 bases lay between the germline ends. This CDR3 is CASQRLSSYNEQFF. CDR3 coding DNA: TGTGCCAGCCAGCGGTTGAGCTCCTACAATGAGCAGTTCTTC.

The chain combines TRBV7-8 with TRBJ1-2; no firm D call. Germline V CDR1 and CDR2: SGHVS, FQNEAQ. The CDR3 length is 12 residues. Between the trimmed V and J ends, which lost 5 bases and 4 bases, there was a span of 8 bases. The DNA for the CDR3 is TGTGCCAGCAGCCTCGGGTCCTATGGCTACACCTTC. Its protein product is CASSLGSYGYTF.

DNA of the CDR3: TGCAGCGCGGTCCCGGGACAGTACAATGAGCAGTTCTTC. Its translation is CSAVPGQYNEQFF. The rearrangement joins TRBV29-1 to TRBJ2-1, with TRBD1 matching over 7 bases. The V segment lost 7 bases and the J segment 4 bases; nucleotides outside the gene matches: 7. The CDR3 extends over 13 amino acids. Germline lookup yields CDR1 SQVTM and CDR2 ANQGSEA.

This clone showed up just a few times. The CDR3 nucleotides are TGTGCCAGTAGTACCGGGACTCTCAATGAGCAGTTCTTC. This encodes CASSTGTLNEQFF. The gene calls are TRBV19 and TRBJ2-1; D may be TRBD2 (6 bases). Looked up from germline, CDR1 is LNHDA and CDR2 is SQIVND (reference sequence). This CDR3 is built from 13 residues. V lost 4 bases to trimming and J lost 6 bases, with 10 bases between them.

This clone has more than one count but fewer than ten. V gene TRBV13 combines with J gene TRBJ2-7; a weak D match, TRBD1 (6 bases). Germline V gene sequence: CDR1 PRHDT, CDR2 FYEKMQ (reference sequence). V was shortened by 2 bases and J by 5 bases, with 16 bases between the two germline ends. The CDR3 is made up of 15 amino acids. CDR3 nucleotides: TGTGCCAGCAGCTTAACACAGGGTATGGCCCACGAGCAGTACTTC. Translated: CASSLTQGMAHEQYF.

The rearrangement uses TRBV25-1 and TRBJ1-5; D not certain. With 4 bases removed from V and 7 bases from J, the gap between germline ends came to 14 bases. Germline-derived CDR1 and CDR2 are MGHDK and SYGVNS. This CDR3 spans 14 amino acids. DNA of the CDR3: TGTGCCAGCAGTGCTGACACGTCGGGGCAGCCCCAGCATTTT. Protein product: CASSADTSGQPQHF. The whole variable domain, remainder taken from reference TRBV25-1 and TRBJ1-5, is EADIYQTPRYLVIGTGKKITLECSQTMGHDKMYWYQQDPGMELHLIHYSYGVNSTEKGDLSSESTVSRIRTEHFPLTLESARPSHTSQYLCASSADTSGQPQHFGDGTRLSIL.

This rearrangement joins TRBV18 to TRBJ2-3; 8 bases are shared with TRBD1. This CDR3 has 16 residues. Germline lookup yields CDR1 KGHSH and CDR2 LQKENI. Unmatched junction bases numbered 6, after V lost 3 bases and J lost 1 base. The CDR3 DNA sequence: TGTGCCAGCTCACCGCAGACAGGGGTCGGCACAGATACGCAGTATTTT. Translated, it gives CASSPQTGVGTDTQYF.

J is TRBJ1-1 and V is TRBV27, with 9 bases matching TRBD1. CDR3 length equals 17 residues. After removal of 5 bases from V and 2 bases from J, the junction contained 12 bases not matched to a gene. CDR1 MNHEY and CDR2 SMNVEV come from the germline V gene (reference sequence). This CDR3 reads CASSTTPRDRDNTEAFF. The CDR3 nucleotides are TGTGCCAGCAGTACGACACCCCGGGACAGGGATAACACTGAAGCTTTCTTT.